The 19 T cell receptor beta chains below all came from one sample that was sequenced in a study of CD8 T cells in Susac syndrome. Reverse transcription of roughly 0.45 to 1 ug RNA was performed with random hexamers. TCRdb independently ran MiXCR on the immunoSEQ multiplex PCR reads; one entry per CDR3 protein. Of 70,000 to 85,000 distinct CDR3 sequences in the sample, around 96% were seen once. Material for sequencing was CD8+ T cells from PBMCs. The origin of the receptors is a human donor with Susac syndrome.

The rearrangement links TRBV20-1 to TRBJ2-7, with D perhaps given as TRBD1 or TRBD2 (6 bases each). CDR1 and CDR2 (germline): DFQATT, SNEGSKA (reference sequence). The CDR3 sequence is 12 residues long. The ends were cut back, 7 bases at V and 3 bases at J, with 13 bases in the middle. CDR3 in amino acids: CSVTGAYYEQYV. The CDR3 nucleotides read TGCAGTGTTACGGGGGCCTACTACGAGCAGTACGTC.

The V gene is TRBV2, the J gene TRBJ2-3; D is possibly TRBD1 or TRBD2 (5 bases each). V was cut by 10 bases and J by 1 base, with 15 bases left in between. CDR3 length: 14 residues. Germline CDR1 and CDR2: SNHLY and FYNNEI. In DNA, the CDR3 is TGTGCCATCTCCTGGGGGATCCGCACAGATACGCAGTATTTT. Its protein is CAISWGIRTDTQYF.

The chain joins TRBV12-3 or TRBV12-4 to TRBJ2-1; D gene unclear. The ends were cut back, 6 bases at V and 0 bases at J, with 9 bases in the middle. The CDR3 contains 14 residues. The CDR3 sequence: CASSSTSSYNEQFF. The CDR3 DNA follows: TGTGCCAGCAGCTCAACCTCCTCCTACAATGAGCAGTTCTTC.

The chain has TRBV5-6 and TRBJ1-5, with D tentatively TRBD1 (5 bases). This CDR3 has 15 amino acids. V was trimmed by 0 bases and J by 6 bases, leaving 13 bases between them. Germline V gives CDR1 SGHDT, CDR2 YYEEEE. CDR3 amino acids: CASSLGGEVRQPQHF. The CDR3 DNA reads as TGTGCCAGCAGCTTGGGAGGGGAGGTTCGTCAGCCCCAGCATTTT.

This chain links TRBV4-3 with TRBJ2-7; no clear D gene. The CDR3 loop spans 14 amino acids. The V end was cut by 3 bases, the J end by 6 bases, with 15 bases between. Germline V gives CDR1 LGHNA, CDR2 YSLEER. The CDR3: CASSQYSLVGEQYF. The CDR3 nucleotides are TGCGCCAGCAGCCAGTACTCCCTTGTCGGCGAGCAGTACTTC.

In nucleotides, the CDR3 is TGCGCCAGCAGCGGGGACAGGACCAGCTCCTACAATGAGCAGTTCTTC. Its protein product is CASSGDRTSSYNEQFF. This sequence joins TRBV5-1 and TRBJ2-1; 8 nucleotides agree with TRBD1. V lost 4 bases and J lost 0; bases outside the gene matches: 6. There are 16 residues in the CDR3. From germline, CDR1 is SGHRS and CDR2 YFSETQ.

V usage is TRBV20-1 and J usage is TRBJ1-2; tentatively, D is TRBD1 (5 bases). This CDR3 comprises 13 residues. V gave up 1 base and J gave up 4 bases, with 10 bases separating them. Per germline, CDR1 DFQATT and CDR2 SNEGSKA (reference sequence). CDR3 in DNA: TGCAGTGCTAGAGTTCCGGGGACCTATGGCTACACCTTC. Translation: CSARVPGTYGYTF.

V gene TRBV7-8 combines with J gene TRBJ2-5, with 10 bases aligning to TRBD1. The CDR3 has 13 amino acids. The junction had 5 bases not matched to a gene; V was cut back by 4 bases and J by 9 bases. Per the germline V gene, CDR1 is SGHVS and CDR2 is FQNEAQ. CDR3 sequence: CASSSGTGASQYF. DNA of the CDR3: TGTGCCAGCAGCTCCGGGACAGGGGCTTCCCAGTACTTC.

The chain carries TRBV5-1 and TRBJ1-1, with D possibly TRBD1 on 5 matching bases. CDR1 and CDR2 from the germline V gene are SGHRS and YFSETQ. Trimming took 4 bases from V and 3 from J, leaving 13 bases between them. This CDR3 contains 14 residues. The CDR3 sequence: CASSPAGWDTEAFF. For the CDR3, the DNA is TGCGCCAGCAGCCCAGCAGGGTGGGACACTGAAGCTTTCTTT.

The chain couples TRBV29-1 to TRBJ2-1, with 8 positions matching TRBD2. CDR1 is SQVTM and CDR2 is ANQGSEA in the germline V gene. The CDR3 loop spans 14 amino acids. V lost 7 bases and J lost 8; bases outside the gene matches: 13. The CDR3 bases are TGCAGCGAAGCACTCGGGGGGGCCCTAGATGAGCAGTTCTTC. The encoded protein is CSEALGGALDEQFF.

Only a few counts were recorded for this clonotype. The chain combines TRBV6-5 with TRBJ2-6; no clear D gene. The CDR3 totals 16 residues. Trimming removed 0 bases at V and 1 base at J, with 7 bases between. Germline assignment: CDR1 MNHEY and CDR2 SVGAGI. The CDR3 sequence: CASSYSGFSGANVLTF. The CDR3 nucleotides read TGTGCCAGCAGTTACTCGGGATTTTCTGGGGCCAACGTCCTGACTTTC.

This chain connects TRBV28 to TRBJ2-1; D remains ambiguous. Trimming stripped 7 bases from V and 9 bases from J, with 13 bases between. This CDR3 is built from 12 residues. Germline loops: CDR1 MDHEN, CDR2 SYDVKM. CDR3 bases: TGTGCCAGCAACGACAAGTTTACTGAGCAGTTCTTC. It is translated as CASNDKFTEQFF.

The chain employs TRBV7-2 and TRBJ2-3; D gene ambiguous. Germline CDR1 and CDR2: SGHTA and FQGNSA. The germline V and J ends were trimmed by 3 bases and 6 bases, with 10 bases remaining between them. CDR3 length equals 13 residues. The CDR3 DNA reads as TGTGCCAGCAGCTTCCCCAACGCGGATACGCAGTATTTT. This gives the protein CASSFPNADTQYF.

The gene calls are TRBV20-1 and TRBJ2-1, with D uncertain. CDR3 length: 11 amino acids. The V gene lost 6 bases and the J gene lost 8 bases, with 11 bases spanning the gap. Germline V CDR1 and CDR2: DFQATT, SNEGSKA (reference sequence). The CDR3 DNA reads TGCAGTGCCCCAGAGGTGGATGAGCAGTTCTTC. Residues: CSAPEVDEQFF.

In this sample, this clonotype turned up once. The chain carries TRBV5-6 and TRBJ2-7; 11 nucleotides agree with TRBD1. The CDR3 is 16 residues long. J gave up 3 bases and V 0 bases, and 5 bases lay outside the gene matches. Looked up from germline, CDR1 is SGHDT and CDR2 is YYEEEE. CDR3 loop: CASSLVAGTGGYEQYV. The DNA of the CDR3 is TGTGCCAGCAGCTTGGTGGCCGGGACAGGGGGCTACGAGCAGTACGTC.

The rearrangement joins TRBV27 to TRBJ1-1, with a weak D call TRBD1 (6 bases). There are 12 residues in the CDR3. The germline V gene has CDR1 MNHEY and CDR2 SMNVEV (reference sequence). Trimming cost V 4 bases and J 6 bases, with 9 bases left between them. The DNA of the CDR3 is TGTGCCAGCAGTTCTACAGGGTCTGAAGCTTTCTTT. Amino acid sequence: CASSSTGSEAFF.

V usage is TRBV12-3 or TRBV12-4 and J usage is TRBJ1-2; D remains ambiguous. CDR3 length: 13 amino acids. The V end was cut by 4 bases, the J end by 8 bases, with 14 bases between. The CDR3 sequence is CASSSPLGPGYTF. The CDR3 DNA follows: TGTGCCAGCAGTTCACCCTTGGGCCCAGGCTACACCTTC.

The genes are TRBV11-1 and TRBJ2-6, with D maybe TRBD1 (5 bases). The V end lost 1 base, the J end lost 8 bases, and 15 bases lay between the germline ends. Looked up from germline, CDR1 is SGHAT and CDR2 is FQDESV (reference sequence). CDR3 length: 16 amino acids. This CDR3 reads CASSLGFDSETNVLTF. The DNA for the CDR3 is TGTGCCAGCAGCTTAGGTTTTGACAGCGAGACCAACGTCCTGACTTTC.

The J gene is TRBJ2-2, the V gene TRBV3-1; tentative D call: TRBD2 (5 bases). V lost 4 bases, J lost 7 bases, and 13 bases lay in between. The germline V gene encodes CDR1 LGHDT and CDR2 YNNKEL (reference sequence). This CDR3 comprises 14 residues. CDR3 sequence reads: CASSPYPGIGELFF. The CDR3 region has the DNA TGTGCCAGCAGCCCCTACCCCGGGATCGGGGAGCTGTTTTTT.